This TCR beta chain was observed in a study of regulatory T cells in long-lasting Graves disease. About the study: For under 3 months, newly diagnosed Graves' patients had been taking antithyroid drugs. Overall study findings and caveats: Whereas 966 public clonotypes were shared by new patients, persistent patients shared more, at about 2,500.

Researchers made TCR beta libraries by using iRepertoire HTBI primers and running Arm-PCR on CDR3 regions. TCRdb independently ran MiXCR on the multiplex PCR reads; one entry per CDR3 protein. The sample has about 440,000 distinct CDR3 sequences, about a sixth seen once. This clonotype has a handful of counts. Its antigen is still unknown. Time point denoted: newly diagnosed GD, antithyroid drugs for less than 3 months. Isolated PBMC RNA provided the starting material for the TCR library. CDR3 size: 14 residues. The germline CDR1 and CDR2 sequences are MNHEY and SMNVEV (reference sequence). With V trimmed by 8 bases and J by 9 bases, 9 bases remained unmatched. These data are also associated with another study on T cells in Graves' hyperthyroidism and ophthalmopathy. That source adds: TCR CDR3 regions were first amplified by RT-PCR with HTBI primers.

The sequences come from peripheral blood mononuclear cells (PBMCs), collected at new diagnosis, from a patient treated with antithyroid drugs. The receptor's source is a woman aged 25-40 years with Graves disease. The chain combines TRBV27 with TRBJ2-1, with TRBD2 identical over 11 bases. CDR3 in amino acids: CASGWTSGLIEQFF. DNA for the CDR3: TGTGCCAGCGGCTGGACTAGCGGGCTGATTGAGCAGTTCTTC.